These 18 T cell receptor beta chains were all obtained from the same sample, sequenced in a study of cytomegalovirus exposure and HLA in healthy donors. Primers included in the PCR were 60 Vbeta and 13 Jbeta primers. Here immunoSEQ multiplex PCR was the method, and the copy in TCRdb shows in-frame clones only, minus some. The sample has around 100,000 clones, less than 75% seen once; the top ten hold 2.1%. The material sequenced was PBMCs. The receptors stem from a man aged 25 to 40 in good health and CMV-seronegative.

The rearrangement uses TRBV9 and TRBJ2-7; D is possibly TRBD2 (7 bases). Trimming shortened V by 5 bases and J by 0 bases, and 15 bases separated the two germline ends. CDR3 length: 15 residues. Germline assignment: CDR1 SGDLS and CDR2 YYNGEE. CDR3 sequence: CASRPEGGSSYEQYF. Written as DNA, the CDR3 is TGTGCCAGCAGACCAGAGGGGGGGAGCTCCTACGAGCAGTACTTC. The variable domain in full, with the rest retrieved from reference TRBV9 and TRBJ2-7, is DSGVTQTPKHLITATGQRVTLRCSPRSGDLSVYWYQQSLDQGLQFLIQYYNGEERAKGNILERFSAQQFPDLHSELNLSSLELGDSALYFCASRPEGGSSYEQYFGPGTRLTVT.

The CDR3 spells CASSLFMNTEAFF. CDR3 DNA sequence: TGTGCCAGCAGCTTGTTCATGAACACTGAAGCTTTCTTT. This chain joins TRBV7-3 and TRBJ1-1; D call uncertain. Germline V gene data show CDR1 as SGHTA and CDR2 as FQGTGA. CDR3 length: 13 amino acids. The germline V and J ends were trimmed by 3 bases and 0 bases, with 5 bases remaining between them.

This clone was seen more than once but under ten times. This chain uses TRBV9 with TRBJ1-4; no definite D call. Trimming left V 3 bases short and J 8 bases short, with 17 bases between. CDR1 and CDR2 from the germline V gene are SGDLS and YYNGEE. This CDR3 contains 15 residues. CDR3 DNA: TGTGCCAGCAGCGGGGAGCCCCGGCTTAGAGAAAAACTGTTTTTT. It translates to CASSGEPRLREKLFF.

The chain has TRBV7-2 and TRBJ2-2; tentatively, D is TRBD2 (6 bases). Germline V CDR1 and CDR2: SGHTA, FQGNSA. V lost 5 bases, J lost 1 base, and 8 bases lay in between. The CDR3 totals 14 residues. The DNA of the CDR3 is TGTGCCAGCAGCCGGCGGGGGAACACCGGGGAGCTGTTTTTT. As protein: CASSRRGNTGELFF.

The rearrangement uses TRBV30 and TRBJ2-3; TRBD2 might be the D (5 bases). The V end was cut by 3 bases, the J end by 0 bases, with 10 bases between. This CDR3 comprises 14 residues. CDR1 and CDR2 (germline): GTSNPN, SVGIG (reference sequence). The CDR3 sequence is CAWRGVISTDTQYF. The CDR3 DNA is TGTGCCTGGAGGGGAGTGATTAGCACAGATACGCAGTATTTT.

The J gene is TRBJ2-7, the V gene TRBV6-1; 10 bases are shared with TRBD1. This CDR3 region has 12 residues. Germline V gene sequence: CDR1 MNHNS, CDR2 SASEGT. Trimming cost V 8 bases and J 3 bases; bases outside gene matches: 1. In nucleotides, the CDR3 is TGTGCCAGCCGGGACAGGGGCTACGAGCAGTACTTC. Its translation: CASRDRGYEQYF.

Turning to this clone: Germline and junction disagree at one end, which may indicate a read error. The genes are TRBV6-5 and TRBJ2-2, with D possibly TRBD1 on 6 matching bases. CDR1 is MNHEY and CDR2 is SVGAGI in the germline V gene. The CDR3 sequence is 15 residues long. The CDR3 reads CSSTLRDKMTGELFF. Here the CDR3 DNA reads TGTTCCAGCACCCTCCGGGACAAGATGACCGGGGAGCTGTTTTTT.

The chain is built from TRBV30 and TRBJ2-1; 10 bases match TRBD2. The junction had 7 bases not matched to a gene; V was cut back by 3 bases and J by 8 bases. Germline V gene data show CDR1 as GTSNPN and CDR2 as SVGIG (reference sequence). This CDR3 has 14 amino acids. The CDR3: CAWRAGGNVDEQFF. CDR3 DNA: TGTGCCTGGAGAGCGGGAGGGAATGTAGATGAGCAGTTCTTC.

The chain employs TRBV4-2 and TRBJ2-5; the match to TRBD2 covers 8 bases. Germline values: CDR1 LGHNA, CDR2 YNFKEQ. The CDR3 extends over 17 amino acids. After removal of 4 bases from V and 3 bases from J, the junction contained 13 bases not matched to a gene. For the CDR3, the DNA is TGTGCCAGCAGCCCGGGCGGGGGGAGCGGGAGTAAAGAGACCCAGTACTTC. Translating gives CASSPGGGSGSKETQYF.

This clone was detected a few times. This chain joins TRBV5-1 and TRBJ1-1; 7 bases are a match to TRBD1. CDR3 length equals 15 residues. J gave up 1 base and V 4 bases, and 7 bases lay outside the gene matches. Germline-derived CDR1 and CDR2 are SGHRS and YFSETQ. The CDR3 reads CASSLAGTENTEAFF. The CDR3 DNA is TGCGCCAGCAGCCTCGCCGGGACAGAGAACACTGAAGCTTTCTTT.

There are a few counts of this clone. The genes are TRBV15 and TRBJ1-5; weak D call: TRBD1 (6 bases). CDR1 is LNHNV and CDR2 is YYDKDF in the germline V gene (reference sequence). CDR3 length: 14 residues. Trimming stripped 5 bases from V and 7 bases from J, with 15 bases between. The CDR3 nucleotides read TGTGCCACCAGCGTTACCGGGACATTACAGCCCCAGCATTTT. Protein sequence: CATSVTGTLQPQHF.

This clone was found a few times. The rearrangement joins TRBV6-1 to TRBJ2-7; possible D gene TRBD2, 7 bases. Germline V gene data show CDR1 as MNHNS and CDR2 as SASEGT. There are 14 residues in the CDR3. The V and J ends lost 7 bases and 1 base respectively, with 14 bases between them. The CDR3 loop is CASNRASGSYEQYF. CDR3 in DNA: TGTGCCAGCAACAGGGCTAGCGGTTCCTACGAGCAGTACTTC.

The V call is TRBV10-3, the J call TRBJ2-2; 14 bases align to TRBD2. Trimming took 3 bases from V and 8 from J; bases not matched to a gene: 14. CDR3 length: 19 amino acids. The germline V gene encodes CDR1 ENHRY and CDR2 SYGVKD. CDR3 protein: CAISDPSTPGLAGVGELFF. In DNA form, the CDR3 reads TGTGCCATCAGTGATCCATCAACCCCGGGACTAGCGGGAGTTGGGGAGCTGTTTTTT.

The chain employs TRBV6-5 and TRBJ1-6; 7 positions agree with TRBD1. J gave up 10 bases and V 1 base, and 7 bases lay outside the gene matches. Germline CDR1 and CDR2: MNHEY and SVGAGI. The CDR3 has 15 amino acids. In DNA, the CDR3 is TGTGCCAGCAGTTACTATACAGGGGTCAGGTCACCCCTCCACTTT. Translated: CASSYYTGVRSPLHF.

V usage is TRBV10-1 and J usage is TRBJ2-2; 8 bases are shared with TRBD2. The junction had 24 bases not matched to a gene; V was cut back by 11 bases and J by 7 bases. CDR3 length: 18 residues. Germline-derived CDR1 and CDR2 are WNHNN and SYGVQD (reference sequence). The CDR3 DNA is TGCGCCCGGTACTACGGGGGGGAGGATTTATTAAGGGGCGGGGAGCTGTTTTTT. It codes for CARYYGGEDLLRGGELFF.

The chain joins TRBV9 to TRBJ2-3; TRBD2 might be the D (5 bases). The CDR3 has 15 residues. Trimming left V 6 bases short and J 0 bases short, with 14 bases between. The germline gives CDR1 SGDLS, CDR2 YYNGEE. The CDR3 DNA is TGTGCCAGCACCCACAGCGGCCATAGCACAGATACGCAGTATTTT. Its translation: CASTHSGHSTDTQYF.

This clone was seen more than once but under ten times. The rearrangement links TRBV7-2 to TRBJ1-1; 7 nucleotides agree with TRBD1. CDR1 is SGHTA and CDR2 is FQGNSA in the germline V gene. Trimming took 5 bases from V and 1 from J; bases not matched to a gene: 13. This CDR3 spans 17 amino acids. CDR3 sequence: CASSLPPGQWANTEAFF. The CDR3 DNA is TGTGCCAGCAGCCTGCCCCCGGGACAGTGGGCGAACACTGAAGCTTTCTTT.

V and J are TRBV11-2 and TRBJ2-5; maybe TRBD2 (5 bases). There are 12 residues in the CDR3. Germline V gene sequence: CDR1 SGHAT, CDR2 FQNNGV. The ends were cut back, 5 bases at V and 5 bases at J, with 9 bases in the middle. The CDR3 protein is CASSGSWETQYF. CDR3 sequence (DNA): TGTGCCAGCAGCGGGAGTTGGGAGACCCAGTACTTC. Drawing the rest from reference TRBV11-2 and TRBJ2-5, the complete variable domain is EAGVAQSPRYKIIEKRQSVAFWCNPISGHATLYWYQQILGQGPKLLIQFQNNGVVDDSQLPKDRFSAERLKGVDSTLKIQPAKLEDSAVYLCASSGSWETQYFGPGTRLLVL.